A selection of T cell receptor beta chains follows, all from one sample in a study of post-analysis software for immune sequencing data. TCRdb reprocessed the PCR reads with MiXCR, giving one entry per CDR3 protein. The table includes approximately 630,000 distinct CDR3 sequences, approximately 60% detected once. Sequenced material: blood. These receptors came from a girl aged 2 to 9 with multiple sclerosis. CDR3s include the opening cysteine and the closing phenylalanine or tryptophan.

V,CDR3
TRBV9,CASSVGGTWGNYEQYF
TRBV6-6,CASTSGQLQETQYF
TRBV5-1,CASSPEDYEQYF
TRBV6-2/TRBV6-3,CASSYVWLQETQYF
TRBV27,CASSPFGGTQYF
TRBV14,CASSQAIGGITDTQYF
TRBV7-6,CASSQAAGTKGIQYF
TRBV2,CASSETPSYEQYF
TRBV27,CASRGQERNIQYF
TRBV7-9,CASSLGQGAGGYF
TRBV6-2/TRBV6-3,CASHPTGERGYTF
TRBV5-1,CASAPADVQETQYF
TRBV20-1,CSANAGTGLLEQYF
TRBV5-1,CASSFTVPRTPTDTQYF
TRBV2,CASTQGVPETQYF
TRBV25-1,CASSESRQAPQHF
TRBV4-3,CASSQDQPSGANVLTF
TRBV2,CASTSGTQETQYF
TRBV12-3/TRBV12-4,CASSLIADMQYF
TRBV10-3,CAISPGQGSYYEQYF
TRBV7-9,CASSLGRRVEETQYF
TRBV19,CASNPAGARTEAFF
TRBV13,CASSPWARRNEQFF
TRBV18,CASSPRRADNEQFF
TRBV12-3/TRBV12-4,CASSDRRGLAGMYQETQYF
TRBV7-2,CASSRLAGGNIQYF
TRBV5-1,CASSVPRGTKNIQYF
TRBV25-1,CASSRAGGGREQFF
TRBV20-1,CSARTGVSHEQYF
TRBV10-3,CAISRLPTGNNSPLHF
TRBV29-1,CSVGRNQETQYF
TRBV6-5,CASSHRVTDTQYF